The present entry profiles one T cell receptor (beta chain) with its context. Its antigen is not known. Here immunoSEQ multiplex PCR was the method, and the copy in TCRdb shows in-frame clones only, minus some. This table has 150,000 to 170,000 clones, roughly nine tenths appearing once. These data come from a study of T cell responses to AZD1222 COVID-19 vaccine. CDR3 length equals 16 residues. Regarding the study as a whole: White British ancestry dominated among donors, who included more females, and clonal diversity was possibly underestimated.

This TCR came from an adult in good health. The sample consisted of peripheral blood, taken on day 0 of MenACWY control vaccination. The V gene is TRBV12-1, the J gene TRBJ2-3; the table names TRBD2, a call not compared with the DNA. TRBV12-1 is a pseudogene. The CDR3 loop reads CASSPGLAGGSDTQYF. The CDR3 nucleotides read TGTGCCAGCAGCCCGGGACTAGCGGGGGGTAGTGATACGCAGTATTTT.